These T cell receptor beta chains were read from a single sample in a study of T cell responses to AZD1222 COVID-19 vaccine. The table came from immunoSEQ multiplex PCR; TCRdb's copy has only in-frame clones and leaves some out. The sample yields about 120,000 clones, 88% seen once. The specimen was peripheral blood, collected on day 0 of MenACWY control vaccination. Every receptor here comes from an adult in good health. The CDR3 runs from the conserved cysteine through the conserved F or W. A D gene is named only where the DNA matches it firmly. Only some rows state a clone size, as once, few, many or a class for expanded clones.

TRBJ2-1 . TRBD2 TRBV10-3 TGTGCCACCGGGACTAGCGGCCGTAATGAGCAGTTCTTC CATGTSGRNEQFF
TRBJ2-5 . TRBD1 TRBV5-4 TGTGCCAGCAGCTTGGAACAGGGGAAGACCCAGTACTTC CASSLEQGKTQYF
TRBJ1-2 . . TRBV2 TGTGCCAGCAGTGAAGACGGGACGCGGGTACACTATGGCTACACCTTC CASSEDGTRVHYGYTF
TRBJ2-3 . . TRBV15 TGTGCCACCAGCCGGGCAGATACGCAGTATTTT CATSRADTQYF
TRBJ2-2 . TRBD2 TRBV28 TGTGCCAGCAGTTTAGCGGGCGGGAGGGCCTTAACCGGGGAGCTGTTTTTT CASSLAGGRALTGELFF
TRBJ1-1 . . TRBV2 TGTGCCAGCAGTGAGGGCAGATTGAACACTGAAGCTTTCTTT CASSEGRLNTEAFF
TRBJ2-2 . TRBD1 TRBV5-4 TGTGCCAGCAGCGGCATACGACAGGGGACCGGGGAGCTGTTTTTT CASSGIRQGTGELFF
TRBJ1-4 once . TRBV15 TGTGCCACCAGCAGAGATCAGGGCACAGCTAATGAAAAACTGTTTTTT CATSRDQGTANEKLFF
TRBJ2-7 . . TRBV27 TGTGCCAGCAGCCGTAAGGCGGGGAACTACGAGCAGTACTTC CASSRKAGNYEQYF
TRBJ1-2 . . TRBV30 TGTGCCTGGCGATACGGGGCTAACTATGGCTACACCTTC CAWRYGANYGYTF
TRBJ1-1 . . TRBV30 TGTGCCTGGAGGTATTGGAGGAACACTGAAGCTTTCTTT CAWRYWRNTEAFF
TRBJ1-2 . . TRBV27 TGTGCCAGCAGTCCCCGGGGGGGGTCTAACTATGGCTACACCTTC CASSPRGGSNYGYTF
TRBJ2-5 large . TRBV12-3/TRBV12-4 TGTGCCAGCAGTCTTCACGAGACCCAGTACTTC CASSLHETQYF
TRBJ1-2 once . TRBV6-1 TGTGCCAGCAGTGAGGCGATCCTTGCGGGTGATGGCTACACCTTC CASSEAILAGDGYTF
TRBJ1-2 . TRBD1 TRBV19 TGTGCCAGTAGTTTGGGACTCACAGGGGAGGCCTACTATGGCTACACCTTC CASSLGLTGEAYYGYTF
TRBJ1-2 . . TRBV3-1/TRBV3-2 TGTGCCAGCAGCCAAGGCGACGGGGCCGGTAGTGGCTACACCTTC CASSQGDGAGSGYTF
TRBJ1-2 . TRBD1 TRBV2 TGTGCCAGCAGTGAAGAGAGACAGGGAACCTCTAACTATGGCTACACCTTC CASSEERQGTSNYGYTF
TRBJ2-5 . . TRBV6-5 TGTGCCAGCTCTCGGACAGTTTTCGAGACCCAGTACTTC CASSRTVFETQYF
TRBJ2-1 . . TRBV28 TGTGCCACCCAAAGGCGGGGTCCCTACAATGAGCAGTTCTTC CATQRRGPYNEQFF
TRBJ2-1 once . TRBV7-3 TGTGCCAGCAGCGCCGGGATTTACAATGAGCAGTTCTTC CASSAGIYNEQFF
TRBJ1-4 . . TRBV19 TGTGCCAGTAGTATAGAAGGGGGTCATGATGAAAAACTGTTTTTT CASSIEGGHDEKLFF
TRBJ2-5 . TRBD1 TRBV3-1/TRBV3-2 TGTGCCAGCAGCCATCACCCGGGACAGCGATCCCAAGAGACCCAGTACTTC CASSHHPGQRSQETQYF
TRBJ1-1 . . TRBV7-9 TGTGCCAGCAGCTTAGATCACAGGCTCACTGAAGCTTTCTTT CASSLDHRLTEAFF
TRBJ2-7 . . TRBV3-1/TRBV3-2 TGTGCCAGCAGCCAAGCGATAGCTTCCTACGAGCAGTACTTC CASSQAIASYEQYF
TRBJ1-1 . TRBD1 TRBV10-3 TGTGCCATCAGGCCGGGACAGGGGGGGAACACTGAAGCTTTCTTT CAIRPGQGGNTEAFF
TRBJ1-3 . . TRBV19 TGTGCCAGTAGTCCGGGACCGAGAAACACCATATATTTT CASSPGPRNTIYF
TRBJ2-5 . TRBD1 TRBV12-5 TGTGCTAGTGGGCGAACCGGGACAGGGAGAGAGACCCAGTACTTC CASGRTGTGRETQYF
TRBJ2-7 . . TRBV3-1/TRBV3-2 TGTGCCAGCAGCCTCCAGGGGGGGGCGGGAGGTAAAGAGCAGTACTTC CASSLQGGAGGKEQYF
TRBJ2-1 . . TRBV7-3 TGTGCCAGCAGTTTAAGCTCCTACAATGAGCAGTTCTTC CASSLSSYNEQFF
TRBJ2-5 . TRBD1 TRBV15 TGTGCCACCAGCAGAGATCAGGGGGCGGGGGAGACCCAGTACTTC CATSRDQGAGETQYF
TRBJ2-1 . . TRBV5-1 TGCGCCAGCAGCTTGGGGTCCGGGAAGGAGCAGTTCTTC CASSLGSGKEQFF
TRBJ2-7 . . TRBV2 TGTGCCAGCAGTGTATTCTACGAGCAGTACTTC CASSVFYEQYF
TRBJ1-2 few TRBD1 TRBV4-1 TGCGCCTCCTCCCCGACAGGGTTGAATGGCTACACCTTC CASSPTGLNGYTF
TRBJ2-7 . . TRBV4-1 TGCGCCAGCAGCCAAGTGACGGGGTCGAACGAGCAGTACTTC CASSQVTGSNEQYF
TRBJ2-6 . . TRBV28 TGTGCCAGCAGTTTTGCCTCTGGGGCCAACGTCCTGACTTTC CASSFASGANVLTF
TRBJ2-5 . TRBD1 TRBV19 TGTGCCAGTAGTATAGATTTCGGAGGACAGGGGGCGCGGGAGACCCAGTACTTC CASSIDFGGQGARETQYF
TRBJ2-5 . . TRBV5-6 TGTGCCAGCAGCTTCGACCTGGAGGAGACCCAGTACTTC CASSFDLEETQYF
TRBJ2-7 . TRBD2 TRBV9 TGTGCCAGCAGCGTGGAGGGAGCGGGGGAGCAGTACTTC CASSVEGAGEQYF
TRBJ2-3 . . TRBV3-1/TRBV3-2 TGTGCCAGCAGCCATAGCTCATACACAGATACGCAGTATTTT CASSHSSYTDTQYF
TRBJ1-5 . . TRBV24-1 TGTGCCACCAGAGCCTCAGGAGATAGCAATCAGCCCCAGCATTTT CATRASGDSNQPQHF
TRBJ1-1 . TRBD1 TRBV28 TGTGCCAGCATTACAGGGGGTACGAGCACTGAAGCTTTCTTT CASITGGTSTEAFF
TRBJ1-1 . . TRBV6-5 TGTGCCAGCACCCTTGGCGGGGGACCGAACACTGAAGCTTTCTTT CASTLGGGPNTEAFF
TRBJ2-6 . . TRBV7-3 TGTGCCAGCAGCTCCCCTCATGTGGACAGCAGCTCTGGGGCCAACGTCCTGACTTTC CASSSPHVDSSSGANVLTF
TRBJ1-1 . . TRBV28 TGTGCCAGCAGTTTATTAGGAGGGAGCACTGAAGCTTTCTTT CASSLLGGSTEAFF
TRBJ1-2 . . TRBV28 TGTGCCAGCAATCTGATCCAGCGTACTAACTATGGCTACACCTTC CASNLIQRTNYGYTF